These 25 T cell receptor beta chains were all obtained from the same sample, sequenced in a study of blood T cell repertoires in COVID-19. Only in-frame clones appear in the TCRdb table, and some are missing; sequencing was by immunoSEQ multiplex PCR. The sample consists of 260,000 or so clones, about 86% of them appearing once. Sequencing input: peripheral blood. The receptors derive from an elderly man with acute or convalescent COVID-19.

This rearrangement joins TRBV25-1 to TRBJ1-6, with D tentatively TRBD1 (6 bases). The CDR3 runs 14 residues. The V end lost 5 bases, the J end lost 7 bases, and 12 bases lay between the germline ends. Germline CDR1 reads MGHDK; CDR2 reads SYGVNS. The CDR3 is CASSLWTENSPLHF. CDR3 bases: TGTGCCAGCAGTCTATGGACAGAGAATTCACCCCTCCACTTT.

The gene calls are TRBV6-5 and TRBJ1-6; D unclear. The germline gives CDR1 MNHEY, CDR2 SVGAGI. This CDR3 spans 15 amino acids. Deletions cut 0 bases from V and 6 bases from J, with 9 bases between. CDR3 coding DNA: TGTGCCAGCAGTTACTCGAGTTCTATTAATTCACCCCTCCACTTT. It specifies CASSYSSSINSPLHF.

V is TRBV3-1 (or the pseudogene TRBV3-2) and J is TRBJ1-1; weak D call: TRBD1 (6 bases). V lost 5 bases, J lost 0 bases, and 13 bases lay in between. The CDR3 is 15 residues long. Germline V CDR1 and CDR2: LGHDT, YNNKEL (reference sequence). The CDR3 DNA reads TGTGCCAGCAGCTCCCGAGGACAGATGAACACTGAAGCTTTCTTT. It specifies CASSSRGQMNTEAFF.

The chain carries TRBV5-8 and TRBJ2-5; TRBD1 aligns across 8 bases. Trimming removed 7 bases from V and 4 bases from J; junction bases left unmatched: 6. The CDR3 loop spans 13 amino acids. CDR1 SGHTS and CDR2 YDEGEE come from the germline V gene. CDR3: CASQDRVGETQYF. The CDR3 DNA reads as TGTGCCAGCCAGGACAGGGTGGGAGAGACCCAGTACTTC.

The chain is built from TRBV27 and TRBJ1-5; no clear D gene. In germline, CDR1 is MNHEY, CDR2 SMNVEV (reference sequence). V was trimmed by 5 bases and J by 11 bases, leaving 19 bases between them. The CDR3 loop spans 14 amino acids. CDR3: CASSAETRGGAQHF. The CDR3 bases are TGTGCCAGCAGTGCGGAGACACGCGGCGGGGCCCAGCATTTT.

The V and J genes are TRBV3-1 (or the pseudogene TRBV3-2) and TRBJ1-1; D is ambiguous. The CDR3 is 15 residues long. CDR1 is LGHDT, CDR2 YNNKEL, per germline (reference sequence). V was cut by 3 bases and J by 0 bases, with 11 bases left in between. CDR3: CASSHWQDLNTEAFF. In DNA, the CDR3 is TGTGCCAGCAGCCACTGGCAGGACTTGAACACTGAAGCTTTCTTT.

The chain is built from TRBV28 and TRBJ1-2, with 8 positions matching TRBD1. Germline V CDR1 and CDR2: MDHEN, SYDVKM. The CDR3 covers 15 residues. With V trimmed by 3 bases and J by 13 bases, 16 bases remained unmatched. Here the CDR3 DNA reads TGTGCCAGCAGTTTGGTTAAAAAACAGGGGGAATTCTTCACCTTC. Translating it yields CASSLVKKQGEFFTF.

V is TRBV5-1 and J is TRBJ1-1; D ambiguous. With 1 base removed from V and 1 base from J, the gap between germline ends came to 8 bases. In germline, CDR1 is SGHRS, CDR2 YFSETQ. This CDR3 contains 14 residues. CDR3 sequence: CASSLLLTNTEAFF. The CDR3 DNA sequence: TGCGCCAGCAGCTTGTTACTTACGAACACTGAAGCTTTCTTT.

The J gene is TRBJ2-2, the V gene TRBV6-5, with D possibly matching TRBD2 (6 bases). Germline-derived CDR1 and CDR2 are MNHEY and SVGAGI. The V gene lost 0 bases and the J gene lost 7 bases, with 15 bases spanning the gap. The CDR3 totals 16 residues. The CDR3 DNA sequence: TGTGCCAGCAGTTACTCGAGCACTAGCCGTGGCGGGGAGCTGTTTTTT. This translates into CASSYSSTSRGGELFF.

This chain uses TRBV15 with TRBJ1-4, with 7 bases matching TRBD1. Germline CDR1 reads LNHNV; CDR2 reads YYDKDF (reference sequence). The CDR3 covers 16 residues. V lost 6 bases and J lost 0; bases outside the gene matches: 7. The CDR3 spells CATRRDSRATNEKLFF. The CDR3 DNA is TGTGCCACCAGGCGGGACAGTAGAGCAACTAATGAAAAACTGTTTTTT. Drawing the rest from reference TRBV15 and TRBJ1-4, the complete variable domain is DAMVIQNPRYQVTQFGKPVTLSCSQTLNHNVMYWYQQKSSQAPKLLFHYYDKDFNNEADTPDNFQSRRPNTSFCFLDIRSPGLGDTAMYLCATRRDSRATNEKLFFGSGTQLSVL.

The chain uses TRBV30 and TRBJ1-1, with TRBD1 identical over 8 bases. With 0 bases clipped from V and 3 bases from J, the junction kept 15 bases outside the gene matches. Germline V gene lookup returns CDR1 GTSNPN and CDR2 SVGIG (reference sequence). The CDR3 has 18 residues. In nucleotides, the CDR3 is TGTGCCTGGAGTGTACGGAGGACAGGGAGGTCCATGGACACTGAAGCTTTCTTT. Translation: CAWSVRRTGRSMDTEAFF.

The V call is TRBV11-2, the J call TRBJ2-3, with D maybe TRBD2 (6 bases). Germline V gene data show CDR1 as SGHAT and CDR2 as FQNNGV. CDR3 length: 16 residues. Trimming pared 5 bases from V and 0 bases from J, leaving 15 bases between. The CDR3 DNA follows: TGTGCCAGCAGCATCAGAGCGGGTACTAGCACAGATACGCAGTATTTT. Amino acids: CASSIRAGTSTDTQYF.

The table lists this clone with a count of one. DNA for the CDR3: TGTGCCAGCAGTTACTCCGGCAGGGACACTGAAGCTTTCTTT. Residues: CASSYSGRDTEAFF. The chain is built from TRBV6-5 and TRBJ1-1; D is possibly TRBD1 (5 bases). Germline V gene data show CDR1 as MNHEY and CDR2 as SVGAGI. V lost 0 bases to trimming and J lost 3 bases, with 8 bases between them. The CDR3 contains 14 residues.

The V gene is TRBV27, the J gene TRBJ2-2; 9 bases are shared with TRBD1. This CDR3 has 15 residues. After removal of 6 bases from V and 6 bases from J, the junction contained 8 bases not matched to a gene. Germline V CDR1 and CDR2: MNHEY, SMNVEV (reference sequence). In DNA, the CDR3 is TGTGCCAGCAGCGGGACAGGGTCGGTTTCCGGGGAGCTGTTTTTT. Its protein is CASSGTGSVSGELFF.

This rearrangement joins TRBV18 to TRBJ2-1; 10 nucleotides line up with TRBD2. J lost 4 bases, V lost 6 bases, and 6 bases had no gene match. CDR3 length: 15 amino acids. CDR1 and CDR2 from the germline V gene are KGHSH and LQKENI. CDR3 sequence (DNA): TGTGCCAGCTCGCCGCTAGCGGGGGCATACAATGAGCAGTTCTTC. Translation: CASSPLAGAYNEQFF.

V and J are TRBV6-4 and TRBJ1-5; TRBD1 is a possible D gene (6 bases). Germline CDR1 and CDR2: MRHNA and SNTAGT. This CDR3 spans 13 amino acids. V gave up 5 bases and J gave up 11 bases, with 16 bases separating them. CDR3 sequence (DNA): TGTGCCAGCAGTTCCACAGGGAAGTCGGCCCAGCATTTT. Translation: CASSSTGKSAQHF.

The chain has TRBV5-1 and TRBJ2-3; 12 bases match TRBD1. The germline gives CDR1 SGHRS, CDR2 YFSETQ. The CDR3 has 15 residues. Losses at the gene ends were 4 bases for V and 2 bases for J; bases not matched to a gene: 2. CDR3 coding DNA: TGCGCCAGCAGCGAGGGACAGGGGGCCACAGATACGCAGTATTTT. Amino acids: CASSEGQGATDTQYF.

J is TRBJ1-3 and V is TRBV6-6; D perhaps matches TRBD1 (5 bases). Trimming shortened V by 2 bases and J by 4 bases, and 12 bases separated the two germline ends. CDR1 is MNHNY and CDR2 is SVGAGI in the germline V gene (reference sequence). This CDR3 is 15 amino acids long. This CDR3 is CASSYGSTGGNTIYF. The CDR3 nucleotides read TGTGCCAGCAGTTACGGTAGCACAGGCGGAAACACCATATATTTT.

This clone was counted between two and nine times. CDR3 nucleotides: TGTGCCAGCAGCTTAGACCCGGGGTACGAGCAGTACTTC. Protein: CASSLDPGYEQYF. V gene TRBV11-3 combines with J gene TRBJ2-7; TRBD2 is a possible D gene (5 bases). Germline loops: CDR1 SGHNT, CDR2 YENEEA. V lost 0 bases, J lost 4 bases, and 7 bases lay in between. The length of the CDR3 is 13 residues.

V gene TRBV6-5 combines with J gene TRBJ2-7, with D tentatively TRBD1 (6 bases). The CDR3 loop spans 14 amino acids. Germline V gene data show CDR1 as MNHEY and CDR2 as SVGAGI. With 8 bases removed from V and 3 bases from J, the gap between germline ends came to 17 bases. The CDR3 sequence: CASVGGLTGYEQYF. CDR3 nucleotides: TGTGCCAGCGTAGGTGGCCTGACAGGCTACGAGCAGTACTTC.

V is TRBV27 and J is TRBJ1-1; D is uncertain. Germline V gene sequence: CDR1 MNHEY, CDR2 SMNVEV (reference sequence). This CDR3 is 14 amino acids long. V was shortened by 5 bases and J by 5 bases, with 15 bases between the two germline ends. The CDR3 DNA sequence: TGTGCCAGCAGTCTGGACGTGGGAGGGACTGAAGCTTTCTTT. Amino acid sequence: CASSLDVGGTEAFF.

V is TRBV5-4 and J is TRBJ1-2, with 10 bases that match TRBD1. V was clipped by 4 bases and J by 4 bases; unmatched bases: 4. Looked up from germline, CDR1 is SGHNT and CDR2 is YYREEE (reference sequence). The CDR3 is 14 residues long. The CDR3 DNA reads TGTGCCAGCAGCCGGGGACAGGGGTTCTATGGCTACACCTTC. Amino acid sequence: CASSRGQGFYGYTF.

The chain couples TRBV20-1 to TRBJ2-2; 7 nucleotides line up with TRBD1. There are 11 residues in the CDR3. Germline V gene sequence: CDR1 DFQATT, CDR2 SNEGSKA (reference sequence). Trimming took 7 bases from V and 7 from J; bases not matched to a gene: 3. The CDR3 loop reads CSVQGDGELFF. The CDR3 coding sequence is TGCAGTGTTCAGGGGGACGGGGAGCTGTTTTTT.

V and J are TRBV29-1 and TRBJ2-1; TRBD2 aligns across 14 bases. Germline V gene sequence: CDR1 SQVTM, CDR2 ANQGSEA. This CDR3 region has 16 residues. Trimming removed 3 bases from V and 12 bases from J; junction bases left unmatched: 13. The CDR3 is CSVEGSPGLAGELQFF. For the CDR3, the DNA is TGCAGCGTTGAGGGATCTCCGGGACTAGCGGGAGAGTTGCAGTTCTTC.

This clone was found many times. The rearrangement joins TRBV9 to TRBJ2-1, with 9 bases identical to TRBD2. Germline V gene sequence: CDR1 SGDLS, CDR2 YYNGEE. The CDR3 is 15 residues long. Trimming at V came to 5 bases and at J to 8 bases, leaving 11 bases not matched to a gene. CDR3 bases: TGTGCCAGCAGTGGTGGTAGCGGGAGTCGGGATGAGCAGTTCTTC. Encoded protein: CASSGGSGSRDEQFF.